Presented here are 21 T cell receptor beta chains from one specimen sequenced in a study of blood T cell repertoires in COVID-19. The repertoire was sequenced with immunoSEQ multiplex PCR; TCRdb's copy has only in-frame clones and lacks some. Counted here are some 270,000 clones, approximately 85% occurring once; the ten biggest clones make up approximately 5.5%. The source material was peripheral blood. Every receptor here comes from a woman older than 75 with COVID-19, enrolled during active disease.

The CDR3 DNA is TGTGCCAGCAGAGGGGAGGCCAGGGGGGATCAGCCCCAGCATTTT. Its translation is CASRGEARGDQPQHF. The chain recombines TRBV28 with TRBJ1-5; 7 nucleotides align to TRBD1. V shed 6 bases and J 5 bases; nucleotides not matched to a gene: 10. The CDR3 spans 15 residues. The V gene's germline CDR1 is MDHEN and CDR2 SYDVKM.

V and J are TRBV11-2 and TRBJ1-4; D is possibly TRBD1 (5 bases). The CDR3 runs to 15 residues. Trimming removed 5 bases at V and 4 bases at J, with 14 bases between. Germline loops: CDR1 SGHAT, CDR2 FQNNGV. The CDR3 DNA sequence: TGTGCCAGCAGCCCCCAGGGTGGAATTAATGAAAAACTGTTTTTT. It encodes CASSPQGGINEKLFF. Variable domain in full (rest from reference TRBV11-2 and TRBJ1-4): EAGVAQSPRYKIIEKRQSVAFWCNPISGHATLYWYQQILGQGPKLLIQFQNNGVVDDSQLPKDRFSAERLKGVDSTLKIQPAKLEDSAVYLCASSPQGGINEKLFFGSGTQLSVL.

The rearrangement links TRBV7-8 to TRBJ2-5; no clear D. CDR1 is SGHVS, CDR2 FQNEAQ, per germline. The CDR3 runs 13 residues. V gave up 6 bases and J gave up 2 bases, with 10 bases separating them. In DNA form, the CDR3 reads TGTGCCAGCAGGCCTGGCGGACAAGAGACCCAGTACTTC. Residues: CASRPGGQETQYF.

The chain is built from TRBV6-6 and TRBJ2-1; 7 bases line up with TRBD1. The CDR3 length is 13 residues. Germline values: CDR1 MNHNY, CDR2 SVGAGI (reference sequence). Trimming at V came to 5 bases and at J to 4 bases, leaving 2 bases not matched to a gene. The CDR3 coding sequence is TGTGCCAGCAGTCGGGACAGTTACAATGAGCAGTTCTTC. Protein sequence: CASSRDSYNEQFF.

The chain recombines TRBV3-1 (or the pseudogene TRBV3-2) with TRBJ2-7; 10 bases fit TRBD1. The CDR3 runs 16 residues. The V segment lost 3 bases and the J segment 4 bases; nucleotides outside the gene matches: 9. Germline loops: CDR1 LGHDT, CDR2 YNNKEL (reference sequence). Here the CDR3 DNA reads TGTGCCAGCAGCCACGACTCCGGGACAGGGGCTTACGAGCAGTACTTC. Amino acids: CASSHDSGTGAYEQYF.

The CDR3 spells CAARDYLTGELFF. The CDR3 DNA sequence: TGCGCCGCCCGGGACTATCTCACCGGGGAGCTGTTTTTT. The V gene is TRBV23-1, the J gene TRBJ2-2, with 7 bases lining up with TRBD2. TRBV23-1 is marked as an open reading frame, function uncertain. Germline trimming cut 11 bases from V and 4 bases from J; bases unmatched to any gene: 7. The CDR3 consists of 13 residues.

The rearrangement uses TRBV10-3 and TRBJ1-2; D gene ambiguous. There are 15 residues in the CDR3. The ends were cut back, 7 bases at V and 1 base at J, with 16 bases in the middle. Looked up from germline, CDR1 is ENHRY and CDR2 is SYGVKD. This chain's CDR3 is CAITERTADNYGYTF. The CDR3 DNA follows: TGTGCCATCACCGAGCGGACGGCCGATAACTATGGCTACACCTTC.

The rearrangement joins TRBV19 to TRBJ2-1, with 8 bases fitting TRBD2. The J segment lost 4 bases and the V segment lost 5 bases, leaving 10 bases of the junction unmatched. This CDR3 has 16 amino acids. Germline V CDR1 and CDR2: LNHDA, SQIVND (reference sequence). The CDR3 reads CASSPLGGGGYNEQFF. CDR3 DNA: TGTGCCAGTAGTCCCCTCGGGGGCGGGGGGTACAATGAGCAGTTCTTC. Drawing the rest from reference TRBV19 and TRBJ2-1, the complete variable domain is DGGITQSPKYLFRKEGQNVTLSCEQNLNHDAMYWYRQDPGQGLRLIYYSQIVNDFQKGDIAEGYSVSREKKESFPLTVTSAQKNPTAFYLCASSPLGGGGYNEQFFGPGTRLTVL.

The J gene is TRBJ2-2, the V gene TRBV2; TRBD1 might be the D (6 bases). The CDR3 consists of 15 residues. Deletions cut 2 bases from V and 4 bases from J, with 11 bases between. The germline gives CDR1 SNHLY, CDR2 FYNNEI. The CDR3 protein is CASSEWVGGTGELFF. The CDR3 DNA follows: TGTGCCAGCAGTGAATGGGTAGGGGGCACCGGGGAGCTGTTTTTT.

The chain combines TRBV5-4 with TRBJ2-7; D may be TRBD1 (5 bases). This CDR3 is 16 amino acids long. The V end lost 0 bases, the J end lost 0 bases, and 13 bases lay between the germline ends. Germline CDR1 is SGHNT and CDR2 is YYREEE (reference sequence). CDR3 in DNA: TGTGCCAGCAGCTTGGCCCGACAGCGAGGCTCCTACGAGCAGTACTTC. The encoded protein is CASSLARQRGSYEQYF.

This sequence joins TRBV21-1 and TRBJ2-7; TRBD1 is taken as the D call from the table, unchecked against the DNA. TRBV21-1 is deemed a pseudogene. CDR3 length equals 22 residues. CDR3 coding DNA: TGTGCCAGCAGCAAAGTGATATCGGTAGGGACAGTCCAGTTGGTGAGCTCCTACGAGCAGTACGTC. Its translation is CASSKVISVGTVQLVSSYEQYV.

The chain joins TRBV10-3 to TRBJ1-3; D possibly corresponds to TRBD1 (6 bases). Germline V CDR1 and CDR2: ENHRY, SYGVKD. V lost 6 bases, J lost 0 bases, and 6 bases lay in between. The CDR3 contains 13 residues. DNA for the CDR3: TGTGCCATCAGGGACAGCTCTGGAAACACCATATATTTT. Amino acids: CAIRDSSGNTIYF.

The chain is built from TRBV7-9 and TRBJ2-1, with D tentatively TRBD2 (5 bases). V was pared by 3 bases and J by 9 bases, with 21 bases between. The CDR3 is 16 amino acids. Germline lookup yields CDR1 SEHNR and CDR2 FQNEAQ (reference sequence). DNA of the CDR3: TGTGCCAGCAGCTTGATGGGAGTTCGAACGATAGGTGAGCAGTTCTTC. Translating it yields CASSLMGVRTIGEQFF.

The CDR3 region is CASSLGPGIEKLFF. CDR3 bases: TGTGCCAGCAGCTTGGGGCCAGGGATTGAAAAACTGTTTTTT. This chain joins TRBV5-5 and TRBJ1-4; a weak D match, TRBD1 (5 bases). The CDR3 consists of 14 residues. CDR1 and CDR2 from the germline V gene are SGHKS and YYEKEE (reference sequence). V was clipped by 0 bases and J by 7 bases, with 10 bases between them.

The table lists this clone with a few counts. The CDR3 DNA is TGTGCCAGCAGCTTAGCGGTCCAGCGCTCTGGAAACACCATATATTTT. Protein sequence: CASSLAVQRSGNTIYF. V and J are TRBV7-9 and TRBJ1-3; no reliable D call. V was cut by 0 bases and J by 0 bases, with 9 bases left in between. CDR3 length: 16 residues. Germline V gene lookup returns CDR1 SEHNR and CDR2 FQNEAQ (reference sequence).

J is TRBJ1-4 and V is TRBV28; possible D gene TRBD1, 5 bases. The CDR3 sequence is 15 residues long. Trimming shortened V by 5 bases and J by 4 bases, and 14 bases separated the two germline ends. Looked up from germline, CDR1 is MDHEN and CDR2 is SYDVKM. The CDR3 is CASSTPAGINEKLFF. The CDR3 nucleotides are TGTGCCAGCAGTACTCCAGCAGGGATTAATGAAAAACTGTTTTTT.

This clone was seen just once. This chain links TRBV30 with TRBJ1-2; possibly TRBD1 for D (5 bases). Per germline, CDR1 GTSNPN and CDR2 SVGIG (reference sequence). Trimming removed 8 bases at V and 4 bases at J, with 14 bases between. The CDR3 loop spans 12 amino acids. CDR3 coding DNA: TGTGCCCATCATGGGGCAGCCTATGGCTACACCTTC. Translation gives CAHHGAAYGYTF.

The V call is TRBV19, the J call TRBJ1-1; 8 bases agree with TRBD1. The junction had 14 bases not matched to a gene; V was cut back by 6 bases and J by 5 bases. This CDR3 contains 16 residues. Per germline, CDR1 LNHDA and CDR2 SQIVND (reference sequence). The CDR3 DNA follows: TGTGCCAGTAGCACACAGCCAGGGGGCGCGCGGACTGAAGCTTTCTTT. Protein: CASSTQPGGARTEAFF.

V gene TRBV7-2 combines with J gene TRBJ2-1; TRBD2 might be the D (7 bases). V was cut by 5 bases and J by 9 bases, with 14 bases left in between. Germline assignment: CDR1 SGHTA and CDR2 FQGNSA. The CDR3 spans 13 residues. CDR3 in amino acids: CASSPQGRGEQFF. The CDR3 nucleotides are TGTGCCAGCAGCCCTCAGGGGAGGGGTGAGCAGTTCTTC.

The V call is TRBV10-3, the J call TRBJ2-1; tentative D call: TRBD1 (5 bases). This CDR3 region has 14 residues. The V end was cut by 7 bases, the J end by 0 bases, with 10 bases between. CDR1 is ENHRY and CDR2 is SYGVKD in the germline V gene. The CDR3 region is CAIKGASSYNEQFF. CDR3 bases: TGTGCCATCAAAGGGGCCAGCTCCTACAATGAGCAGTTCTTC.

The genes are TRBV19 and TRBJ2-1; D call uncertain. This CDR3 region has 13 residues. The germline CDR1 and CDR2 sequences are LNHDA and SQIVND (reference sequence). The V and J ends lost 0 bases and 9 bases respectively, with 9 bases between them. The CDR3 loop reads CASSIETALEQFF. In DNA form, the CDR3 reads TGTGCCAGTAGTATAGAAACAGCCCTTGAGCAGTTCTTC.